This is a list of T cell receptor beta chains from one sample in a study of cytomegalovirus exposure and HLA in healthy donors. Measured with immunoSEQ multiplex PCR; TCRdb has only the in-frame clones, and not every one. The repertoire table contains approximately 120,000 clones. Sample: PBMCs. Source of these receptors: a man younger than 35 in good health and CMV-seronegative. Both conserved end residues are part of each CDR3. The order of the fields is D gene, J gene, V gene, CDR3 DNA, CDR3 protein. The D gene is left open where the match is weak.

.,TRBJ2-1,TRBV6-5,TGTGCCAGCAGTGCCCGTGGCTTCTACAATGAGCAGTTCTTC,CASSARGFYNEQFF
.,TRBJ1-2,TRBV28,TGTGCCAGCCTACAGGAGAATGGCTACACCTTC,CASLQENGYTF
TRBD1,TRBJ2-1,TRBV5-1,TGCGCCAGCAGCTTGGTACAGGGGCAAAACAATGAGCAGTTCTTC,CASSLVQGQNNEQFF
.,TRBJ2-7,TRBV6-5,TGTGCCAGCAGTTACAGTGGGGGCACCACCTACGAGCAGTACTTC,CASSYSGGTTYEQYF
TRBD1,TRBJ2-2,TRBV6-5,TGTGCCAGCAGTTCGCTAGGACAGGTTACCGGGGAGCTGTTTTTT,CASSSLGQVTGELFF
.,TRBJ1-1,TRBV29-1,TGCAGCGCCCGAGGGGCGGGAGAAGTTAACACTGAAGCTTTCTTT,CSARGAGEVNTEAFF
.,TRBJ2-6,TRBV5-1,TGCGCCAGCAGCGGGGCAGGAAGACTCTCTGGGGCCAACGTCCTGACTTTC,CASSGAGRLSGANVLTF
TRBD1,TRBJ1-2,TRBV30,TGTGCCTGGAGATGGGACAGGGGAGCCTATGGCTACACCTTC,CAWRWDRGAYGYTF
.,TRBJ2-5,TRBV28,TGTGCCAGCAGTTTTTTCGACTTCCGAGCGTCCAAAGAGACCCAGTACTTC,CASSFFDFRASKETQYF
.,TRBJ2-3,TRBV6-1,TGTGCCAGCAGTGAATGGGTCGCGGGACGGAACACAGATACGCAGTATTTT,CASSEWVAGRNTDTQYF
TRBD2,TRBJ2-7,TRBV9,TGTGCCAGCAGCGTAGGGACTAGCGACCTACAACGCTACGAGCAGTACTTC,CASSVGTSDLQRYEQYF
.,TRBJ1-5,TRBV25-1,TGTGCCAGCAGTGAAATCCCCCGGGACAAGTATAGCAATCAGCCCCAGCATTTT,CASSEIPRDKYSNQPQHF
.,TRBJ2-2,TRBV29-1,TGCAGCGTTGGGCGGGGGAACACCGGGGAGCTGTTTTTT,CSVGRGNTGELFF
.,TRBJ2-5,TRBV5-4,TGTGCCAGCAGCTTGTCAGGGGAGACCCAGTACTTC,CASSLSGETQYF
.,TRBJ2-5,TRBV12-5,TGTGCTAGTGGGTCAGGGTGGAAAGAGACCCAGTACTTC,CASGSGWKETQYF
.,TRBJ1-2,TRBV6-1,TGTGCCAGCAGACCTACAGGTAATCGTGGCTACACCTTC,CASRPTGNRGYTF
.,TRBJ2-3,TRBV4-1,TGCGCCAGCAGCGAGTGGGAGACCACAGATACGCAGTATTTT,CASSEWETTDTQYF
.,TRBJ1-1,TRBV18,TGTGCCAGCTCACCAATAGGAGTAGAAGCTTTCTTT,CASSPIGVEAFF
TRBD1,TRBJ1-1,TRBV4-1,TGCGCCAGCAGCCAGGGGGGACAGCTGAACACTGAAGCTTTCTTT,CASSQGGQLNTEAFF
TRBD1,TRBJ1-1,TRBV19,TGTGCCAGTAGGCGGGACAGCATGAACACTGAAGCTTTCTTT,CASRRDSMNTEAFF
.,TRBJ1-2,TRBV6-5,TGTGCCAGCAGTTACTCGATTGCCAGGAACTATGGCTACACCTTC,CASSYSIARNYGYTF
.,TRBJ2-7,TRBV7-9,TGTGCCAGCAGCTTAGCGCTAACCTTAAGAGAGGAGCAGTACTTC,CASSLALTLREEQYF
.,TRBJ1-1,TRBV5-1,TGCGCCAGCAGCCAATGGGGGGACACTGAAGCTTTCTTT,CASSQWGDTEAFF
.,TRBJ2-7,TRBV30,TGTGCCTGGGGGAGTACTTACGAGCAGTACTTC,CAWGSTYEQYF
TRBD2,TRBJ2-7,TRBV15,TGTGCCACCAGCAGAGTGGGGCGGGAGGGCCGATCCTACGAGCAGTACTTC,CATSRVGREGRSYEQYF
.,TRBJ1-2,TRBV6-1,TGTGCCAGCAGTAGGGAGGGGATCTATGGCTACACCTTC,CASSREGIYGYTF
TRBD1,TRBJ1-3,TRBV4-1,TGCGCCAGCAGCCAGGGACAGGCAATAGGGAACACCATATATTTT,CASSQGQAIGNTIYF
.,TRBJ1-2,TRBV18,TGTGCCAGCTCACCAGGTAACAGATCCCACCAATACGGCTACACCTTC,CASSPGNRSHQYGYTF